This T cell receptor beta chain was documented in a study of STAT5B mutations in CD4+ large granular lymphocyte leukemia. Germline CDR1 and CDR2: LGHNA and YSLEER. This CDR3 comprises 14 residues. V dropped 4 bases and J dropped 14; count of bases not matched to a gene: 10. Profiled with immunoSEQ multiplex PCR; TCRdb holds only in-frame clones, not every one. The table records about 40,000 clones, approximately 84% of them present only once. This clonotype was obtained from a human donor in good health. The rearrangement links TRBV4-3 to TRBJ1-6; 8 bases agree with TRBD1. Sequencing used CD4+ T cells from blood buffy coats. CDR3 bases: TGCGCCAGCAGCCCACAGACAGGGGTCGGTTCCCTCCACTTT. Translation: CASSPQTGVGSLHF.